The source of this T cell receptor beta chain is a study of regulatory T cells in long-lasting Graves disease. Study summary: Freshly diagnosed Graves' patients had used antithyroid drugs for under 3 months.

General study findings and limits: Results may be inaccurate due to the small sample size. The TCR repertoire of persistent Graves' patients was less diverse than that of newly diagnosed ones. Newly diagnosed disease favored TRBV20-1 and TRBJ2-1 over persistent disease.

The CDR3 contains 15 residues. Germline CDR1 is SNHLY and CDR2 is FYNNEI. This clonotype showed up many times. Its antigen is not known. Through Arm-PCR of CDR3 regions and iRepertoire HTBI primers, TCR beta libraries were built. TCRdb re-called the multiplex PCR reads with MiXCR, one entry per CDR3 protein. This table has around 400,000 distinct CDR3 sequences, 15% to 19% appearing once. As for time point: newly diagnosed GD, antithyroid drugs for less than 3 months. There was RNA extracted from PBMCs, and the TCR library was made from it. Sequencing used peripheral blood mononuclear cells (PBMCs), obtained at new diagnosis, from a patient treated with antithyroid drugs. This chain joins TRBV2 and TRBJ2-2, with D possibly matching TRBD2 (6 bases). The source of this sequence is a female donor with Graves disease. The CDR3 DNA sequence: TGTGCTACTCTGGGAGGACCCCAAAAAACCGGGGAGCTGTTTTTT. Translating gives CATLGGPQKTGELFF. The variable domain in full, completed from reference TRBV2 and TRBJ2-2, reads EPEVTQTPSHQVTQMGQEVILRCVPISNHLYFYWYRQILGQKVEFLVSFYNNEISEKSEIFDDQFSVERPDGSNFTLKIRSTKLEDSAMYFCATLGGPQKTGELFFGEGSRLTVL.